Sequencing of this T cell receptor (beta chain) was carried out in a study of blood T cell repertoires in COVID-19. Across the whole study: The samples span acute and convalescent COVID-19 from the United States, Italy and Spain. T cells, B-cell-depleted T cells, or PBMCs provided the cDNA or gDNA that served as material.

The germline gives CDR1 SGHNT, CDR2 YYREEE (reference sequence). Trimming stripped 4 bases from V and 2 bases from J, with 12 bases between. The CDR3 totals 14 residues. In the authors' workflow: Reference gene primers were amplified, and this amplification served to estimate nucleated cell counts. Produced via immunoSEQ multiplex PCR; TCRdb's table is partial and in-frame only. V and J calls and clone size are as listed in that table; D and trimming were resolved from the DNA. The sample carries 200,000 to 250,000 clones, approximately 85% recorded once. The rearrangement links TRBV5-4 to TRBJ1-1, with D possibly matching TRBD1 (6 bases). This clonotype originated in a man aged 40-49 years with acute or convalescent COVID-19. Source material: peripheral blood. The CDR3 reads CASSLDRLNTEAFF. CDR3 bases: TGTGCCAGCAGCCTAGACAGGCTTAACACTGAAGCTTTCTTT.